This TCR beta chain was sequenced during a study of beta chain features in type 1 diabetes. Study context: Patients looked much like healthy donors when it came to age, gender and cell yields. Points from the study as a whole: All four CD4+ subsets from Type 1 diabetes patients carried moderately but significantly shorter TCRB CDR3s. Relative to healthy donors, patients appeared to have naive, central memory and Treg TCRB repertoires that were more similar.

The germline V and J ends were trimmed by 5 bases and 3 bases, with 14 bases remaining between them. The CDR3 has 14 residues. CDR1 is SGHVS and CDR2 is FQNEAQ in the germline V gene. Since all of the isolated RNA was reverse transcribed, expressed TCRB transcripts were what got sequenced. Only in-frame clones appear in the TCRdb table, and some are missing; sequencing was by immunoSEQ multiplex PCR. The sample holds about 740,000 clones, around 15% seen once. Remarks on this clone: What it binds is unknown.

Sequencing was carried out using naive CD4+ T cells from blood. The sequence was collected from a man between 18 and 35 years old with type 1 diabetes. The chain uses TRBV7-8 and TRBJ2-7, with D perhaps matching TRBD2 (6 bases). The CDR3 sequence is CASSPEAGNYEQYF. The CDR3 nucleotides read TGTGCCAGCAGCCCCGAGGCGGGGAACTACGAGCAGTACTTC.